One and the same sample provided the 27 T cell receptor beta chains below, sequenced in a study of T-cell reconstitution after alpha-beta-depleted transplantation in children. TCRbeta library preparation incorporated unique molecular identifiers. TCRdb recomputed calls from the PCR reads with MiXCR, one row per CDR3 protein. The sample holds 150,000 to 250,000 distinct CDR3 sequences, 14% to 15% seen once. Here the sequenced sample was PBMCs from the stem cell graft donor, taken from the stem cell graft. All receptors derive from a human donor who donated a stem cell graft to a child with acute lymphoblastic leukemia.

This clonotype has at least ten counts. The genes are TRBV7-9 and TRBJ1-1; tentative D call: TRBD1 (5 bases). Trimming took off 5 bases at V and 8 bases at J, with 21 bases between the two ends. CDR3 length: 15 residues. Germline CDR1 reads SEHNR; CDR2 reads FQNEAQ (reference sequence). The CDR3 region is CASSPLGEGRREAFF. The CDR3 coding sequence is TGTGCCAGCAGCCCCTTGGGGGAGGGGAGGAGAGAAGCTTTCTTT.

This clonotype was counted ten times or more. V usage is TRBV5-1 and J usage is TRBJ1-1, with D perhaps TRBD1 (5 bases). Germline V lookup: CDR1 SGHRS, CDR2 YFSETQ. Trimming removed 3 bases from V and 2 bases from J, with 17 bases in between. The CDR3 has 16 residues. In DNA form, the CDR3 reads TGCGCCAGCAGCTCGATGGCGGGGGGTACCAACACTGAAGCTTTCTTT. Encoded protein: CASSSMAGGTNTEAFF.

There are a few counts of this clonotype. The V and J genes are TRBV7-9 and TRBJ1-2; TRBD1 might be the D (6 bases). Per the germline V gene, CDR1 is SEHNR and CDR2 is FQNEAQ (reference sequence). The CDR3 length is 13 residues. V was pared by 5 bases and J by 7 bases, with 14 bases between. The CDR3 loop reads CASSRGGAGGYTF. The CDR3 region has the DNA TGTGCCAGCAGCCGAGGGGGGGCGGGTGGCTACACCTTC.

The CDR3 spells CASSPLQISYEQYF. In DNA form, the CDR3 reads TGTGCCAGCAGCCCACTACAGATCTCCTACGAGCAGTACTTC. The rearrangement links TRBV7-6 to TRBJ2-7; D is unclear. V lost 5 bases to trimming and J lost 0 bases, with 11 bases between them. The germline V gene encodes CDR1 SGHVS and CDR2 FNYEAQ. The CDR3 runs 14 residues.

This clonotype was picked up many times. The chain combines TRBV12-3 or TRBV12-4 with TRBJ1-2, with 8 bases matching TRBD1. The CDR3 has 15 amino acids. V lost 4 bases, J lost 0 bases, and 4 bases stayed unmatched. In DNA, the CDR3 is TGTGCCAGCAGTTATCCAGGGGGCTCTAACTATGGCTACACCTTC. This translates into CASSYPGGSNYGYTF.

In the case of this clonotype: A single base separates this from a much larger clone, so it may be a read error. This rearrangement joins TRBV29-1 to TRBJ2-1; TRBD2 aligns across 8 bases. The CDR3 is 14 residues long. Per the germline V gene, CDR1 is SQVTM and CDR2 is ANQGSEA. CDR3 coding DNA: TGCAGGGTTTACGGGACTAGTATAAACAATGAGCAGTTCTTC. Translated, it gives CRVYGTSINNEQFF.

This clonotype was observed at least ten times. The V and J genes are TRBV27 and TRBJ2-7, with D possibly being TRBD1 (6 bases). V lost 5 bases, J lost 2 bases, and 16 bases lay in between. CDR3 length: 15 amino acids. Germline CDR1 MNHEY, CDR2 SMNVEV (reference sequence). The CDR3, as DNA: TGTGCCAGCAGTCTAACACGGGGACAAACCTACGAGCAGTACTTC. Translating gives CASSLTRGQTYEQYF.

This clonotype was observed many times. The gene calls are TRBV3-1 and TRBJ2-1, with 13 bases that match TRBD2. Germline V gene data show CDR1 as LGHDT and CDR2 as YNNKEL (reference sequence). CDR3 length: 15 amino acids. V dropped 4 bases and J dropped 11; count of bases not matched to a gene: 8. Here the CDR3 reads CASSLGLAGDPKQFF. The CDR3 DNA is TGTGCCAGCAGCCTTGGACTAGCGGGAGACCCCAAGCAGTTCTTC.

This clonotype was found many times. This chain connects TRBV11-3 to TRBJ2-1; D is unclear. V shed 0 bases and J shed 9 bases, with 9 bases lying between them. CDR1 is SGHNT and CDR2 is YENEEA in the germline V gene. The CDR3 runs 13 residues. CDR3 sequence reads: CASSLDPLGEQFF. CDR3 DNA sequence: TGTGCCAGCAGCTTAGACCCCCTGGGTGAGCAGTTCTTC.

On this clonotype itself: One base away lies a much larger clone, so this may be a sequencing read error. The J gene is TRBJ2-2, the V gene TRBV19; 8 nucleotides align to TRBD1. The CDR3 has 18 amino acids. Germline loops: CDR1 LNHDA, CDR2 SQIVND (reference sequence). CDR3 in amino acids: CSSSDRYGTGDYTGELFF. CDR3 coding DNA: TGTTCCAGTAGTGATCGATACGGGACAGGAGATTACACCGGGGAGCTGTTTTTT.

This chain links TRBV5-4 with TRBJ2-1; 11 bases align to TRBD2. CDR1 is SGHNT and CDR2 is YYREEE in the germline V gene (reference sequence). This CDR3 has 16 amino acids. V shed 3 bases and J 3 bases; nucleotides not matched to a gene: 5. The CDR3 reads CASSSTTSGDYNEQFF. CDR3 coding DNA: TGTGCCAGCAGCTCCACGACTAGCGGGGACTACAATGAGCAGTTCTTC.

This clonotype was counted ten times or more. The chain uses TRBV5-1 and TRBJ2-3, with 8 nucleotides matching TRBD1. This CDR3 has 14 residues. V trimming: 4 bases; J trimming: 4 bases; junction bases outside the gene matches: 5. Germline V CDR1 and CDR2: SGHRS, YFSETQ. The CDR3 DNA follows: TGCGCCAGCAGCGCGGACAGGGATCCAGATACGCAGTATTTT. Translating it yields CASSADRDPDTQYF.

The sample holds a few counts of this clonotype. This chain links TRBV7-9 with TRBJ2-7; no reliable D call. The V gene's germline CDR1 is SEHNR and CDR2 FQNEAQ (reference sequence). The ends were cut back, 7 bases at V and 5 bases at J, with 12 bases in the middle. The CDR3 extends over 12 amino acids. CDR3 region: CASNAGSDEQYF. In nucleotides, the CDR3 is TGTGCCAGCAACGCTGGTTCGGACGAGCAGTACTTC.

This clonotype occurred many times. The chain combines TRBV5-1 with TRBJ2-1, with 8 bases lining up with TRBD1. The CDR3 has 17 residues. Unmatched junction bases numbered 9, after V lost 4 bases and J lost 0 bases. Per germline, CDR1 SGHRS and CDR2 YFSETQ. The CDR3 DNA is TGCGCCAGCAGCCCCGGGACAGGTGGGATCTCCTACAATGAGCAGTTCTTC. It translates to CASSPGTGGISYNEQFF.

This clonotype was seen ten or more times. The CDR3 DNA follows: TGCAGTGCTAGAGTAGCGGGAGGCTTCAAGGAGGATGAGCAGTTCTTC. Its translation is CSARVAGGFKEDEQFF. V is TRBV20-1 and J is TRBJ2-1; 10 bases are a match to TRBD2. This CDR3 has 16 amino acids. Looked up from germline, CDR1 is DFQATT and CDR2 is SNEGSKA (reference sequence). V trimming: 1 base; J trimming: 8 bases; junction bases outside the gene matches: 11.

This clonotype was counted only a few times. The chain is built from TRBV20-1 and TRBJ2-1; D is perhaps TRBD2 (5 bases). Trimming cost V 6 bases and J 8 bases, with 29 bases left between them. The CDR3 is 17 residues long. Per the germline V gene, CDR1 is DFQATT and CDR2 is SNEGSKA (reference sequence). The CDR3 reads CSARTLTGGGPIHEQFF. Written as DNA, the CDR3 is TGCAGTGCCAGAACCCTGACCGGCGGAGGCCCTATCCATGAGCAGTTCTTC.

V gene TRBV5-6 combines with J gene TRBJ2-3; D not resolved. Germline V gene data show CDR1 as SGHDT and CDR2 as YYEEEE. The CDR3 totals 16 residues. The V end lost 4 bases, the J end lost 1 base, and 16 bases lay between the germline ends. In DNA, the CDR3 is TGTGCCAGCAGCCCAGACCTGGACGGACGCACAGATACGCAGTATTTT. Amino acid sequence: CASSPDLDGRTDTQYF.

This clonotype was observed at least ten times. This sequence joins TRBV3-1 and TRBJ1-2; the D gene is possibly TRBD1 (5 bases). This CDR3 is 14 amino acids long. Germline V CDR1 and CDR2: LGHDT, YNNKEL (reference sequence). V was pared by 1 base and J by 8 bases, with 14 bases between. CDR3: CASSQARGPGGYTF. The CDR3, as DNA: TGTGCCAGCAGCCAAGCTAGGGGTCCGGGCGGCTACACCTTC.

This clonotype appeared many times. The rearrangement uses TRBV12-3 or TRBV12-4 and TRBJ2-1; either TRBD1 or TRBD2 may supply D (6 bases each). V lost 5 bases and J 10 bases, leaving 9 bases between the germline ends. This CDR3 spans 11 amino acids. The CDR3 DNA sequence: TGTGCCAGCAGTCGCGGGACAGAGCAGTTCTTC. Translation: CASSRGTEQFF.

This clonotype has at least ten counts. The V call is TRBV20-1, the J call TRBJ2-1, with 7 bases aligning to TRBD2. CDR1 DFQATT and CDR2 SNEGSKA come from the germline V gene (reference sequence). CDR3 length: 16 residues. The V and J ends lost 2 bases and 5 bases, in that order; junction bases with no gene match: 12. CDR3 in amino acids: CSARTSREAGHNEQFF. Written as DNA, the CDR3 is TGCAGTGCTAGAACAAGTCGGGAGGCTGGTCACAATGAGCAGTTCTTC.

This clonotype showed up many times. The chain links TRBV7-9 to TRBJ2-7; the match to TRBD1 covers 7 bases. V lost 5 bases to trimming and J lost 6 bases; unmatched junction nucleotides: 4. This CDR3 spans 12 amino acids. CDR1 is SEHNR, CDR2 FQNEAQ, per germline (reference sequence). CDR3 loop: CASSVYRGEQYF. The CDR3 coding sequence is TGTGCCAGCAGCGTATACAGGGGCGAGCAGTACTTC.

Ten or more counts support this clonotype. The chain links TRBV5-1 to TRBJ2-5, with D uncertain. The CDR3 runs to 15 residues. Deletions cut 4 bases from V and 4 bases from J, with 17 bases between. Germline values: CDR1 SGHRS, CDR2 YFSETQ. In DNA form, the CDR3 reads TGCGCCAGCAGCGCTACGCTAGTTGCCCCAGAGACCCAGTACTTC. This encodes CASSATLVAPETQYF.

This clonotype was detected many times. The V gene is TRBV27, the J gene TRBJ1-6; tentatively, D is TRBD1 (5 bases). The V gene lost 3 bases and the J gene lost 5 bases, with 8 bases spanning the gap. The germline V gene has CDR1 MNHEY and CDR2 SMNVEV (reference sequence). This CDR3 contains 14 residues. The CDR3 nucleotides read TGTGCCAGCAGTTTGGGGACGGATAATTCACCCCTCCACTTT. Amino acid sequence: CASSLGTDNSPLHF.

In its sample, this clonotype was seen many times. The V gene is TRBV7-9, the J gene TRBJ2-1, with TRBD2 identical over 7 bases. V lost 6 bases to trimming and J lost 5 bases; unmatched junction nucleotides: 13. Germline V CDR1 and CDR2: SEHNR, FQNEAQ (reference sequence). This CDR3 has 16 amino acids. The CDR3, as DNA: TGTGCCAGCAGACCAAATAGGCTAGCGGAAGACAATGAGCAGTTCTTC. Amino acids: CASRPNRLAEDNEQFF.

Ten or more counts support this clonotype. This rearrangement joins TRBV5-1 to TRBJ2-1, with 13 bases lining up with TRBD2. The junction had 13 bases not matched to a gene; V was cut back by 0 bases and J by 7 bases. Germline assignment: CDR1 SGHRS and CDR2 YFSETQ. The CDR3 is 19 amino acids. CDR3 sequence (DNA): TGCGCCAGCAGCTTGGTACCTACATTGACTAGCGGGAGGCTTAATGAGCAGTTCTTC. Protein: CASSLVPTLTSGRLNEQFF.

This clonotype occurred many times. V gene TRBV18 combines with J gene TRBJ1-5; D is perhaps TRBD1 (5 bases). CDR1 and CDR2 (germline): KGHSH, LQKENI. V shed 2 bases and J shed 4 bases, with 15 bases lying between them. This CDR3 is 16 amino acids long. CDR3 sequence reads: CASSPLAGKANQPQHF. In DNA, the CDR3 is TGTGCCAGCTCACCATTGGCAGGGAAGGCAAATCAGCCCCAGCATTTT.

This clonotype has ten or more counts. The chain carries TRBV6-1 and TRBJ2-5, with 14 bases that match TRBD2. V lost 6 bases to trimming and J lost 5 bases; unmatched junction nucleotides: 8. This CDR3 is 16 amino acids long. The germline CDR1 and CDR2 sequences are MNHNS and SASEGT. The CDR3 sequence is CASSMTSGRAGETQYF. The CDR3 region has the DNA TGTGCCAGCAGCATGACTAGCGGGAGGGCCGGGGAGACCCAGTACTTC.